The 28 T cell receptor beta chains in this list originate from one sample, sequenced in a study of T cell changes during pregnancy in multiple sclerosis. Sequenced by immunoSEQ multiplex PCR; TCRdb stores in-frame clones only, minus some. The sample has almost 65,000 clones; 80% to 95% are singletons. The sample in question was peripheral blood, obtained in the first trimester of pregnancy. Receptors originate from a female donor with multiple sclerosis, enrolled in a pregnancy study.

This chain links TRBV10-3 with TRBJ2-7, with TRBD2 identical over 11 bases. Germline V gene data show CDR1 as ENHRY and CDR2 as SYGVKD. With V trimmed by 3 bases and J by 9 bases, 7 bases remained unmatched. The CDR3 loop spans 14 amino acids. CDR3 in amino acids: CAISDLRLAGRQYF. Here the CDR3 DNA reads TGTGCCATCAGTGACCTTAGACTAGCGGGGCGGCAGTACTTC.

This clone was recorded once. V usage is TRBV12-5 and J usage is TRBJ1-2; D possibly corresponds to TRBD1 (5 bases). CDR3 length: 15 amino acids. The V end lost 0 bases, the J end lost 7 bases, and 15 bases lay between the germline ends. CDR1 is LGHNT, CDR2 FRNRAP, per germline. DNA of the CDR3: TGTGCTAGTGGTTTGGTAGTTAGGGGTATGCGTGGCTACACCTTC. It specifies CASGLVVRGMRGYTF.

The DNA of the CDR3 is TGTGCCAGCAGCCCTGAGCGGGGGAGCAAAAACATTCAGTACTTC. Protein sequence: CASSPERGSKNIQYF. This chain joins TRBV7-2 and TRBJ2-4; 8 nucleotides line up with TRBD2. Germline V gives CDR1 SGHTA, CDR2 FQGNSA. The V and J ends lost 5 bases and 3 bases, in that order; junction bases with no gene match: 6. The CDR3 loop spans 15 amino acids. The full variable domain, its missing parts supplied by reference TRBV7-2 and TRBJ2-4, is GAGVSQSPSNKVTEKGKDVELRCDPISGHTALYWYRQSLGQGLEFLIYFQGNSAPDKSGLPSDRFSAERTGGSVSTLTIQRTQQEDSAVYLCASSPERGSKNIQYFGAGTRLSVL.

The V gene is TRBV18, the J gene TRBJ2-5; D is tentatively TRBD1 or TRBD2 (6 bases each). The germline CDR1 and CDR2 sequences are KGHSH and LQKENI. The CDR3 covers 13 residues. The V end lost 5 bases, the J end lost 5 bases, and 12 bases lay between the germline ends. The CDR3 DNA is TGTGCCAGCTCAACACAGGGACTGGAGACCCAGTACTTC. Translation: CASSTQGLETQYF.

The V and J genes are TRBV7-2 and TRBJ2-3; TRBD2 might be the D (6 bases). V was shortened by 0 bases and J by 6 bases, with 19 bases between the two germline ends. This CDR3 has 17 residues. The V gene's germline CDR1 is SGHTA and CDR2 FQGNSA. CDR3 coding DNA: TGTGCCAGCAGCTTAGCCCTCCCCTTGAGGGAGGAGGATACGCAGTATTTT. Its protein product is CASSLALPLREEDTQYF.

This chain joins TRBV6-4 and TRBJ2-1; D might be TRBD2 (5 bases). Germline CDR1 is MRHNA and CDR2 is SNTAGT. V lost 5 bases and J lost 6, with 17 bases in between. The CDR3 covers 15 residues. CDR3 in DNA: TGTGCCAGCAGTCCAGGCAGGACTCAATCCAATGAGCAGTTCTTC. This sequence encodes CASSPGRTQSNEQFF.

The rearrangement uses TRBV18 and TRBJ2-3; D uncertain. The CDR3 contains 15 residues. Per germline, CDR1 KGHSH and CDR2 LQKENI. Trimming removed 0 bases from V and 5 bases from J, with 12 bases in between. CDR3 protein: CASSPPKEPKDTQYF. The CDR3 nucleotides are TGTGCCAGCTCACCACCGAAGGAGCCCAAAGATACGCAGTATTTT.

The chain combines TRBV18 with TRBJ2-1; TRBD2 might be the D (5 bases). This CDR3 has 14 residues. V lost 0 bases and J lost 6, with 9 bases in between. The germline gives CDR1 KGHSH, CDR2 LQKENI. The chain's CDR3 is CASSPPEVTNEQFF. Here the CDR3 DNA reads TGTGCCAGCTCACCACCGGAGGTGACCAATGAGCAGTTCTTC.

The chain employs TRBV25-1 and TRBJ1-1; the match to TRBD1 covers 9 bases. Germline CDR1 and CDR2: MGHDK and SYGVNS. The V segment lost 3 bases and the J segment 0 bases; nucleotides outside the gene matches: 2. The length of the CDR3 is 15 residues. The CDR3 loop reads CASSEWDRVNTEAFF. Here the CDR3 DNA reads TGTGCCAGCAGTGAGTGGGACAGGGTGAACACTGAAGCTTTCTTT.

This chain links TRBV28 with TRBJ2-1, with TRBD2 matching 7 bases. Per the germline V gene, CDR1 is MDHEN and CDR2 is SYDVKM. The trim removed 5 bases at V and 0 bases at J, leaving 4 bases unmatched. The CDR3 spans 15 residues. DNA of the CDR3: TGTGCCAGCAGTAAGGGCGGGAGCTCCTACAATGAGCAGTTCTTC. This encodes CASSKGGSSYNEQFF.

The gene calls are TRBV4-1 and TRBJ2-3, with 11 positions matching TRBD2. The trim removed 0 bases at V and 6 bases at J, leaving 8 bases unmatched. CDR3 length: 17 amino acids. CDR1 and CDR2 (germline): MGHRA, YSYEKL. The CDR3 DNA reads as TGCGCCAGCAGCCAAGATTTAGCGGGAGGGAGGCGTGATACGCAGTATTTT. This gives the protein CASSQDLAGGRRDTQYF.

The chain joins TRBV25-1 to TRBJ2-1; 11 bases map to TRBD1. V was pared by 5 bases and J by 6 bases, with 6 bases of the junction left unmatched. The CDR3 is 15 residues long. Germline assignment: CDR1 MGHDK and CDR2 SYGVNS. The CDR3 loop reads CASSRAGTGGNEQFF. CDR3 bases: TGTGCCAGCAGTAGAGCCGGGACAGGGGGCAATGAGCAGTTCTTC.

This clone was seen once. This sequence joins TRBV28 and TRBJ2-7; TRBD2 matches 7 bases. V gave up 6 bases and J gave up 0 bases; unmatched junction bases: 11. The length of the CDR3 is 16 residues. CDR1 is MDHEN, CDR2 SYDVKM, per germline. CDR3 DNA sequence: TGTGCCAGCAGGGCCCGGGTGGGAGGGCCCTCCTACGAGCAGTACTTC. It specifies CASRARVGGPSYEQYF. The variable domain in full, with the rest retrieved from reference TRBV28 and TRBJ2-7, is DVKVTQSSRYLVKRTGEKVFLECVQDMDHENMFWYRQDPGLGLRLIYFSYDVKMKEKGDIPEGYSVSREKKERFSLILESASTNQTSMYLCASRARVGGPSYEQYFGPGTRLTVT.

The V and J genes are TRBV6-6 and TRBJ2-7; 9 bases agree with TRBD1. V trimming: 2 bases; J trimming: 3 bases; junction bases outside the gene matches: 5. CDR3 length: 15 amino acids. The germline V gene has CDR1 MNHNY and CDR2 SVGAGI (reference sequence). CDR3 in amino acids: CASSYDGQGSYEQYF. The DNA for the CDR3 is TGTGCCAGCAGTTACGATGGACAGGGGAGCTACGAGCAGTACTTC.

Regarding this clone: Germline and junction disagree at one end, which may indicate a read error. The V gene is TRBV7-7, the J gene TRBJ2-5; D might be TRBD2 (8 bases). The CDR3 sequence is 14 residues long. The V gene's germline CDR1 is SSHAT and CDR2 FNYEAQ (reference sequence). CDR3 sequence reads: CASSLAGQQETQYF. CDR3 in DNA: TGTGCTAGCAGCTTAGCGGGACAGCAAGAGACCCAGTACTTC. Supplemented by reference TRBV7-7 and TRBJ2-5, the full variable domain reads GAGVSQSPRYKVTKRGQDVTLRCDPISSHATLYWYQQALGQGPEFLTYFNYEAQPDKSGLPSDRFSAERPEGSISTLTIQRTEQRDSAMYRCASSLAGQQETQYFGPGTRLLVL.

This clone has only one observation. The rearrangement uses TRBV5-4 and TRBJ2-5, with 11 nucleotides matching TRBD2. Trimming cost V 5 bases and J 4 bases; bases outside gene matches: 10. The CDR3 is 16 residues long. Germline V gene lookup returns CDR1 SGHNT and CDR2 YYREEE (reference sequence). The CDR3 sequence: CASSRMSSGGRETQYF. Here the CDR3 DNA reads TGTGCCAGCAGTCGAATGTCTAGCGGGGGGAGAGAGACCCAGTACTTC.

The CDR3, as DNA: TGTGCCAGCAGTTCCCAGGGTATACTCAACTATGGCTACACCTTC. Its protein is CASSSQGILNYGYTF. The rearrangement uses TRBV27 and TRBJ1-2; D perhaps matches TRBD1 (5 bases). Germline CDR1 and CDR2: MNHEY and SMNVEV (reference sequence). This CDR3 comprises 15 residues. V was clipped by 4 bases and J by 2 bases, with 14 bases between them.

J is TRBJ2-3 and V is TRBV14, with a possible D match to TRBD2 (5 bases). Looked up from germline, CDR1 is SGHDN and CDR2 is FVKESK. The CDR3 contains 16 residues. V was clipped by 3 bases and J by 2 bases, with 15 bases between them. CDR3 amino acids: CASSHRRLSTTDTQYF. In DNA form, the CDR3 reads TGTGCCAGCAGCCATAGGAGGCTCAGCACCACAGATACGCAGTATTTT.

The chain employs TRBV28 and TRBJ1-5; 8 bases are shared with TRBD1. This CDR3 is built from 15 residues. The V gene's germline CDR1 is MDHEN and CDR2 SYDVKM. The V and J ends lost 6 bases and 2 bases, in that order; junction bases with no gene match: 6. The CDR3 DNA reads TGTGCCAGCAGCCAAGGCAGGGGGCGCAATCAGCCCCAGCATTTT. The encoded protein is CASSQGRGRNQPQHF.

V and J are TRBV5-8 and TRBJ2-3; D might be TRBD1 (7 bases). The CDR3 has 16 residues. Germline V CDR1 and CDR2: SGHTS, YDEGEE. V lost 3 bases to trimming and J lost 0 bases, with 14 bases between them. The CDR3 loop is CASSSAGGMSTDTQYF. The CDR3 nucleotides read TGTGCCAGCAGCTCCGCAGGGGGGATGAGCACAGATACGCAGTATTTT.

The chain combines TRBV4-1 with TRBJ2-7, with TRBD1 matching over 9 bases. V lost 3 bases to trimming and J lost 0 bases; unmatched junction nucleotides: 6. The CDR3 runs to 16 residues. Per the germline V gene, CDR1 is MGHRA and CDR2 is YSYEKL. The CDR3 protein is CASSHTGTGSSYEQYF. The CDR3 DNA follows: TGCGCCAGCAGCCACACCGGGACAGGGTCCTCCTACGAGCAGTACTTC.

The chain is built from TRBV28 and TRBJ2-5; D perhaps matches TRBD1 (6 bases). V lost 6 bases, J lost 4 bases, and 33 bases lay in between. CDR3 length: 20 amino acids. The germline gives CDR1 MDHEN, CDR2 SYDVKM. The CDR3 DNA reads as TGTGCCAGCAGACCTAGCAACCGGGACACGGCCTGGGGGATAGGAGAGACCCAGTACTTC. Translating gives CASRPSNRDTAWGIGETQYF.

This clone has just one count. This chain joins TRBV28 and TRBJ2-2; 9 bases align to TRBD2. V shed 5 bases, J shed 4 bases, and the junction held 8 bases outside the gene matches. Germline-derived CDR1 and CDR2 are MDHEN and SYDVKM. This CDR3 spans 16 amino acids. This CDR3 reads CASSQSLAGSTGELFF. The CDR3, as DNA: TGTGCCAGCAGTCAAAGTCTAGCGGGGTCCACCGGGGAGCTGTTTTTT. The full variable domain, in which reference TRBV28 and TRBJ2-2 provide the parts outside the CDR3, is DVKVTQSSRYLVKRTGEKVFLECVQDMDHENMFWYRQDPGLGLRLIYFSYDVKMKEKGDIPEGYSVSREKKERFSLILESASTNQTSMYLCASSQSLAGSTGELFFGEGSRLTVL.

The chain uses TRBV6-4 and TRBJ2-3, with TRBD2 identical over 10 bases. J was trimmed by 6 bases and V by 0 bases; bases with no gene match: 6. CDR3 length equals 16 residues. Germline V gives CDR1 MRHNA, CDR2 SNTAGT. The CDR3 loop reads CASSDSASGSRDTQYF. As DNA, the CDR3 is TGTGCCAGCAGTGACTCGGCTAGCGGGAGCCGGGATACGCAGTATTTT.

This rearrangement joins TRBV4-2 to TRBJ2-2; D is unclear. This CDR3 contains 17 residues. V lost 0 bases and J lost 0, with 11 bases in between. In germline, CDR1 is LGHNA, CDR2 YNFKEQ. CDR3 amino acids: CASSQEEGQANTGELFF. The CDR3 bases are TGTGCCAGCAGCCAAGAAGAAGGCCAGGCGAACACCGGGGAGCTGTTTTTT.

The chain links TRBV7-2 to TRBJ1-5; 8 nucleotides align to TRBD1. Germline loops: CDR1 SGHTA, CDR2 FQGNSA. V shed 4 bases, J shed 13 bases, and the junction held 9 bases outside the gene matches. The CDR3 has 13 amino acids. The CDR3 spells CASSWGQAQTQHF. The DNA for the CDR3 is TGTGCCAGCAGCTGGGGACAGGCTCAGACTCAGCATTTT. Full variable domain (outside the CDR3, taken from reference TRBV7-2 and TRBJ1-5): GAGVSQSPSNKVTEKGKDVELRCDPISGHTALYWYRQSLGQGLEFLIYFQGNSAPDKSGLPSDRFSAERTGGSVSTLTIQRTQQEDSAVYLCASSWGQAQTQHFGDGTRLSIL.

The V and J genes are TRBV4-2 and TRBJ2-3, with a possible D match to TRBD2 (6 bases). Per the germline V gene, CDR1 is LGHNA and CDR2 is YNFKEQ. The CDR3 sequence is 17 residues long. Trimming left V 0 bases short and J 6 bases short, with 19 bases between. CDR3 residues: CASSQDLRGPGLDTQYF. The DNA of the CDR3 is TGTGCCAGCAGCCAAGATCTGCGGGGTCCGGGTCTGGATACGCAGTATTTT.

This chain uses TRBV16 with TRBJ2-2; 7 nucleotides align to TRBD1. The CDR3 spans 17 residues. CDR1 is KGHSY, CDR2 FQNENV, per germline. The junction had 16 bases not matched to a gene; V was cut back by 2 bases and J by 10 bases. CDR3 nucleotides: TGTGCCAGCAGCCAAACTAATCCAAGGGGGCGCCAGGCGGAGCTGTTTTTT. This translates into CASSQTNPRGRQAELFF.